The rows below give T cell receptor beta chains drawn from one sample of a study of T cells in Graves' hyperthyroidism and ophthalmopathy. TCRdb itself ran the multiplex PCR reads through MiXCR, one entry per CDR3 protein. The sample comprises around 760,000 distinct CDR3 sequences, about a third of which are singletons, and roughly 31% rests with the top ten. The sequencing input was blood. The receptors stem from a woman in her thirties or forties with Graves' hyperthyroidism. Both conserved end residues are part of each CDR3. The D gene is left open where the match is weak. Some rows have no size entry. The others give once, few or many, or a class for an expanded clone.

>TRBV4-2|.|.|TRBJ1-1
TGTGCCAGCAGCCAGGCGGACAGGAACACTGAAGCTTTCTTT
CASSQADRNTEAFF
>TRBV29-1|.|.|TRBJ1-5
TGCAGCGTTGACGACGGGGCAAACAATCAGCCCCAGCATTTT
CSVDDGANNQPQHF
>TRBV10-2|many|.|TRBJ1-2
TGCGCCAGCAGCCTCGCGGTAGCTAACTATGGCTACACCTTC
CASSLAVANYGYTF
>TRBV13|.|TRBD2|TRBJ2-7
TGTGCCAGCAGCCGATTGGGGACTAGCGAAGGGGGAAGCTACGAGCAGTACTTC
CASSRLGTSEGGSYEQYF
>TRBV29-1|.|TRBD1|TRBJ2-2
TGCAGCGTTAAGCCTAGCGCGGGACAGGGCACCGGGGAGCTGTTTTTT
CSVKPSAGQGTGELFF
>TRBV6-5|.|.|TRBJ1-2
TGTGCCAGCCTACGGGTTGGCTACACCTTC
CASLRVGYTF
>TRBV2|many|.|TRBJ1-3
TGTGCCAGCAGGGGACAAGTAAACGGAAACACCATATATTTT
CASRGQVNGNTIYF
>TRBV10-3|few|.|TRBJ2-7
TGTGCCAGCAGTCCCGGGTATGACGGATCCTACGAGCAGTACTTC
CASSPGYDGSYEQYF
>TRBV20-1|.|.|TRBJ1-1
TGCAGTGCTGCACGCAGAAACACCGAAGCTTTCTTT
CSAARRNTEAFF
>TRBV2|many|TRBD1|TRBJ1-5
TGTGCCAGCAACGGGCGGACAGGGAATCAGCCCCAGCATTTT
CASNGRTGNQPQHF
>TRBV7-2|many|.|TRBJ1-1
TGTGCCAGCAGCTCAACAAGGGACTGGAACACTGAAGCTTTCTTT
CASSSTRDWNTEAFF
>TRBV2|once|.|TRBJ1-6
TGTGCCAGCAGTGAAGGGACGTCACCCCTCCACTTT
CASSEGTSPLHF
>TRBV27|once|.|TRBJ1-5
TGTGTCACCGCCCCCAAAGGTTATCGTAGCGTTCTGCCCCAGCATTTT
CVTAPKGYRSVLPQHF
>TRBV6-6|many|.|TRBJ2-6
TGTGCCAGCACCAGCGCCAGGGTTCCTGGGGCCAACGTCCTGACTTTC
CASTSARVPGANVLTF
>TRBV7-9|.|.|TRBJ1-4
TGCGCCAGCAGCCAAGTTGAAACGGGGACAAGGGAAAAACTGTTTTTT
CASSQVETGTREKLFF
>TRBV24-1|.|TRBD2|TRBJ2-5
TGTGCCAGCAGTCTAAGCAGGTCTCTACGGGAGGCCCAGTACTTC
CASSLSRSLREAQYF
>TRBV7-2|.|.|TRBJ2-2
TGTGCCAGCACCTCGCCCGCGGACCTCACCGGGGAGCTGTTTTTT
CASTSPADLTGELFF
>TRBV7-9|many|.|TRBJ1-2
TGTGCCAGCAGCTTAGTCGCGACCCCCCTGTATGGCTACACCTTC
CASSLVATPLYGYTF
>TRBV4-3|.|TRBD1|TRBJ2-5
TGCGCCAGCAGCCAAGATCTTGGGACAGGGGAAGAGACCCAGTACTTC
CASSQDLGTGEETQYF
>TRBV10-3|once|TRBD1|TRBJ1-4
TGTGCCATCAGTGCGGGACAGGGTCTAACTAATGAAAAACTGTTTTTT
CAISAGQGLTNEKLFF
>TRBV28|few|.|TRBJ1-5
TGTGCCAGCAGTCCCTCGACAGGAGGCAATCAGCCCCAGCATTTT
CASSPSTGGNQPQHF
>TRBV16|few|.|TRBJ1-1
TGTGCCAGCAGCCAATCGGTCACTGAAGCTTTCTTT
CASSQSVTEAFF
>TRBV10-3|.|.|TRBJ2-3
TGTGCCATCAGTGACAACTTAGGGGCAGATACGCAGTATTTT
CAISDNLGADTQYF
>TRBV7-9|few|.|TRBJ1-4
TGTGCCAGCAGCCGTTCGGGGAGTCCTGAAAAACTGTTTTTT
CASSRSGSPEKLFF
>TRBV12-3/TRBV12-4|.|.|TRBJ1-1
TGTGCCAGCAGTTCCCGGGAGAGAATGAGCACTGAAGCTTTCTTT
CASSSRERMSTEAFF
>TRBV4-1|.|TRBD1|TRBJ1-1
TGCGCCAGCGGCTCGGACAGGGAGAACACTGAAGCTTTCTTT
CASGSDRENTEAFF
>TRBV5-6|.|.|TRBJ1-1
TGTGCCAGCAATCTGAGGGGGGTCGCTGAAGCTTTCTTT
CASNLRGVAEAFF
>TRBV29-1|many|.|TRBJ1-1
TGCAGCGTTGAAGCCCGGGCCATAGGGACTGAAGCTTTCTTT
CSVEARAIGTEAFF
>TRBV6-5|few|TRBD1|TRBJ1-2
TGTGCCAGCAGTTCAACACGACAGGGAAGCTCAATTAGGGACTATGGCTACACCTTC
CASSSTRQGSSIRDYGYTF
>TRBV20-1|.|.|TRBJ1-6
TGCAGTGCTTTCCAGGGGTCCTATAATTCACCCCTCCACTTT
CSAFQGSYNSPLHF
>TRBV5-1|many|.|TRBJ1-1
TGCGCCAGCAGCTTGGAGCAGGAAGCTTTCTTT
CASSLEQEAFF
>TRBV2|many|.|TRBJ1-2
TGTGCCAGCAGCGCGCGGGGGCGAGGGAATGGCTACACCTTC
CASSARGRGNGYTF
>TRBV24-1|.|.|TRBJ2-5
TGTGCCACCAGTGTTCCTTGGGACGGCCAAGAGACCCAGTACTTC
CATSVPWDGQETQYF